Below are 31 T cell receptor beta chains sequenced from a single sample in a study of CXCR3-negative and CXCR3-positive naive CD8 T cells. Findings of the study overall: Hydrophobicity was higher for TRB CDR3s found in CXCR3-positive naive cells than in CXCR3-negative naive cells.

No antigens are known for them. UMI labels and 5' RACE were used to prepare the TRB cDNA libraries. TCRdb re-called the 5' RACE reads and gives one entry per CDR3 protein, without DNA. The sample has some 130,000 distinct CDR3 sequences. The specimen sequenced was naive CXCR3+ CD8+ T cells from blood. Subset in this sample: CD45RO-CCR7+CD27+CD95- naive CD8+ T cells expressing CXCR3 (TNR3+). The source is a human donor in good health. Some clones in this sample may be carry-over from other donors' samples.

The CDR3 spells CASSTPDSGVADTQYF. The chain employs TRBV28 and TRBJ2-3; no DNA is available, so the TRBD2 call from TCRdb remains unchecked. Germline V gives CDR1 MDHEN, CDR2 SYDVKM. The CDR3 loop spans 16 amino acids.

This chain uses TRBV29-1 with TRBJ2-1; as DNA is missing, the TRBD2 call by TCRdb cannot be tested. From germline, CDR1 is SQVTM and CDR2 ANQGSEA. This CDR3 region has 15 residues. CDR3: CSVDKAASGYNEQFF.

CDR3: CASRSVTSDDKNIQYF. The chain is built from TRBV5-1 and TRBJ2-4; TCRdb picks TRBD2, but there is no DNA to check that call. This CDR3 spans 16 amino acids. Germline loops: CDR1 SGHRS, CDR2 YFSETQ.

V and J are TRBV20-1 and TRBJ2-2; the D call from TCRdb, TRBD2, cannot be confirmed without DNA. The germline V gene encodes CDR1 DFQATT and CDR2 SNEGSKA (reference sequence). This CDR3 region has 13 residues. The CDR3: CSARRVNTGELFF.

CDR3 in amino acids: CASSQIRHRQETQYF. V is TRBV14 and J is TRBJ2-5; TCRdb proposes TRBD1, but this gene call is untestable without DNA. This CDR3 is built from 15 residues. From germline, CDR1 is SGHDN and CDR2 FVKESK.

The V and J genes are TRBV12-3 or TRBV12-4 and TRBJ2-7; no DNA is available, so the TRBD1 call from TCRdb remains unchecked. The CDR3 sequence is 16 residues long. This CDR3 reads CASSSGPSLANYEQYF.

The V call is TRBV27, the J call TRBJ1-1; TCRdb returns TRBD1, unconfirmable since there is no DNA. This CDR3 comprises 14 residues. From germline, CDR1 is MNHEY and CDR2 SMNVEV (reference sequence). The CDR3 protein is CASSITIRGTEAFF.

The rearrangement joins TRBV27 to TRBJ2-7; the TRBD2 assignment by TCRdb is unverifiable without DNA. Germline CDR1 reads MNHEY; CDR2 reads SMNVEV (reference sequence). The CDR3 spans 17 residues. CDR3 sequence reads: CASTLKGGRPNPGEQYF.

This chain uses TRBV7-9 with TRBJ1-2; TCRdb's assignment of TRBD1 cannot be checked, as there is no DNA. CDR1 and CDR2 from the germline V gene are SEHNR and FQNEAQ (reference sequence). CDR3 length: 18 amino acids. The CDR3 here is CASTQSRAGGRINYGYTF.

V and J are TRBV19 and TRBJ1-2. Germline lookup yields CDR1 LNHDA and CDR2 SQIVND (reference sequence). This CDR3 has 14 residues. The chain's CDR3 is CASSDRALSSGYTF.

The chain is built from TRBV30 and TRBJ2-5; TCRdb indicates TRBD1, and absent DNA this call remains unverified. The CDR3 is 15 amino acids. Germline V gene sequence: CDR1 GTSNPN, CDR2 SVGIG (reference sequence). CDR3 loop: CAWSPPGGWQETQYF.

This sequence joins TRBV7-9 and TRBJ2-1; the TRBD2 assignment by TCRdb is unverifiable without DNA. CDR3 size: 16 residues. The germline V gene encodes CDR1 SEHNR and CDR2 FQNEAQ (reference sequence). The CDR3 is CASSGTSGGHRNEQFF.

The chain combines TRBV4-2 with TRBJ2-1; absent DNA, TCRdb's TRBD1 call cannot be checked. Looked up from germline, CDR1 is LGHNA and CDR2 is YNFKEQ. This CDR3 has 16 amino acids. This chain's CDR3 is CASSQDPQGTKDEQFF.

This sequence joins TRBV4-1 and TRBJ2-1; there is no DNA to check the TCRdb D call of TRBD2. CDR1 MGHRA and CDR2 YSYEKL come from the germline V gene. This CDR3 contains 16 residues. CDR3 protein: CASSQVSARSYNEQFF.

V is TRBV18 and J is TRBJ2-1; the D gene TCRdb calls, TRBD2, cannot be checked with no DNA. The CDR3 runs to 15 residues. CDR1 and CDR2 from the germline V gene are KGHSH and LQKENI. The CDR3 protein is CASSPRASGGVEQFF.

J is TRBJ1-2 and V is TRBV14. This CDR3 spans 12 amino acids. Germline CDR1 reads SGHDN; CDR2 reads FVKESK. The CDR3 here is CASSQEMLSYTF.

CDR3: CASSEDLGFPGTGELFF. J is TRBJ2-2 and V is TRBV2; TCRdb outputs TRBD1, but without DNA this stays unchecked. The CDR3 extends over 17 amino acids. Germline-derived CDR1 and CDR2 are SNHLY and FYNNEI.

The J gene is TRBJ2-1, the V gene TRBV10-3. Germline CDR1 and CDR2: ENHRY and SYGVKD. This CDR3 comprises 14 residues. The CDR3 is CAISERLTYNEQFF.

The chain carries TRBV11-3 and TRBJ1-1; TCRdb proposes TRBD1, but this gene call is untestable without DNA. Germline V gene sequence: CDR1 SGHNT, CDR2 YENEEA. This CDR3 has 13 amino acids. The CDR3 is CATCRTVNTEAFF. Combining the CDR3 with reference TRBV11-3 and TRBJ1-1 gives the whole variable domain EAGVVQSPRYKIIEKKQPVAFWCNPISGHNTLYWYLQNLGQGPELLIRYENEEAVDDSQLPKDRFSAERLKGVDSTLKIQPAELGDSAVYLCATCRTVNTEAFFGQGTRLTVV.

V is TRBV20-1 and J is TRBJ2-1; TCRdb selects TRBD1, and the lack of DNA leaves this call unchecked. The CDR3 is 15 residues long. Germline CDR1 is DFQATT and CDR2 is SNEGSKA (reference sequence). The CDR3 protein is CSAPYSGVYYNEQFF.

The V and J genes are TRBV28 and TRBJ2-2; TCRdb calls TRBD1, which cannot be checked without DNA. The CDR3 consists of 14 residues. Germline V gene sequence: CDR1 MDHEN, CDR2 SYDVKM. CDR3 region: CASRLGQNTGELFF.

J is TRBJ1-3 and V is TRBV7-9. This CDR3 is built from 14 residues. CDR1 SEHNR and CDR2 FQNEAQ come from the germline V gene (reference sequence). CDR3 protein: CASSPDAGLDTIYF.

This chain uses TRBV28 with TRBJ2-7; the TCRdb D gene call, TRBD1, has no DNA to confirm it. The CDR3 covers 14 residues. The germline V gene encodes CDR1 MDHEN and CDR2 SYDVKM. The CDR3 sequence: CASSSPDSFGEQYF.

V gene TRBV6-5 combines with J gene TRBJ2-2; the D gene TCRdb calls, TRBD2, cannot be checked with no DNA. This CDR3 region has 13 residues. Per the germline V gene, CDR1 is MNHEY and CDR2 is SVGAGI. This chain's CDR3 is CASSYGRTGELFF.

This chain's CDR3 is CASSHSEETQYF. This chain connects TRBV12-3 or TRBV12-4 to TRBJ2-5. There are 12 residues in the CDR3.

The chain combines TRBV7-2 with TRBJ2-7. Germline V gene lookup returns CDR1 SGHTA and CDR2 FQGNSA. The CDR3 is 16 residues long. This CDR3 reads CASSLRVIDTSYEQYF. The whole variable domain, remainder taken from reference TRBV7-2 and TRBJ2-7, is GAGVSQSPSNKVTEKGKDVELRCDPISGHTALYWYRQSLGQGLEFLIYFQGNSAPDKSGLPSDRFSAERTGGSVSTLTIQRTQQEDSAVYLCASSLRVIDTSYEQYFGPGTRLTVT.

The V call is TRBV29-1, the J call TRBJ2-7. The CDR3 extends over 13 amino acids. The V gene's germline CDR1 is SQVTM and CDR2 ANQGSEA. CDR3: CSVEYRGHYEQYF.

The V and J genes are TRBV29-1 and TRBJ2-1; as DNA is missing, the TRBD1 call by TCRdb cannot be tested. The CDR3 spans 15 residues. Germline V gives CDR1 SQVTM, CDR2 ANQGSEA. The CDR3 is CSVEAWDREDNEQFF.

The chain recombines TRBV27 with TRBJ2-3; TCRdb names TRBD2, which stays unverified in the absence of DNA. CDR1 is MNHEY, CDR2 SMNVEV, per germline (reference sequence). The length of the CDR3 is 14 residues. The CDR3 sequence: CASSWRGGTDTQYF.

The chain joins TRBV2 to TRBJ2-5; the D gene TCRdb calls, TRBD2, cannot be checked with no DNA. The CDR3 runs to 15 residues. Germline V lookup: CDR1 SNHLY, CDR2 FYNNEI. This CDR3 reads CASTGLAVERETQYF.

The CDR3 loop reads CASSPRDIGETQYF. V usage is TRBV7-9 and J usage is TRBJ2-5; with no DNA, the TCRdb D assignment of TRBD1 cannot be verified. Per the germline V gene, CDR1 is SEHNR and CDR2 is FQNEAQ (reference sequence). There are 14 residues in the CDR3.